The 4 T cell receptor beta chains below come from one sample, sequenced in a study of T cell changes during pregnancy in multiple sclerosis. Sequencing was performed with immunoSEQ multiplex PCR; in TCRdb, only in-frame clones are kept and a portion is missing. The sample records 70,000 to 100,000 clones, 92% being singletons. The input for sequencing was peripheral blood, taken in the first trimester of pregnancy. These receptors came from a female donor with multiple sclerosis, enrolled in a pregnancy study.

The chain links TRBV11-2 to TRBJ2-1, with TRBD2 identical over 8 bases. V dropped 1 base and J dropped 2; count of bases not matched to a gene: 7. The V gene's germline CDR1 is SGHAT and CDR2 FQNNGV. This CDR3 comprises 17 residues. As DNA, the CDR3 is TGTGCCAGCAGCTTAGGTCGCGGGAGGTCCGCCTACAATGAGCAGTTCTTC. Translating gives CASSLGRGRSAYNEQFF.

V gene TRBV27 combines with J gene TRBJ2-7; D might be TRBD2 (6 bases). V shed 4 bases and J shed 7 bases, with 14 bases lying between them. Germline loops: CDR1 MNHEY, CDR2 SMNVEV (reference sequence). The CDR3 totals 13 residues. The CDR3 protein is CASSSWGVLEQYF. The CDR3 nucleotides read TGTGCCAGCAGTTCATGGGGGGTTTTGGAGCAGTACTTC.

This clone was seen more than once but under ten times. This chain uses TRBV29-1 with TRBJ1-2, with 8 positions matching TRBD1. Germline loops: CDR1 SQVTM, CDR2 ANQGSEA. CDR3 length: 15 residues. Germline trimming cut 4 bases from V and 0 bases from J; bases unmatched to any gene: 7. CDR3 residues: CSVATGGSTNYGYTF. In DNA form, the CDR3 reads TGCAGCGTTGCCACAGGGGGTAGCACTAACTATGGCTACACCTTC.

The genes are TRBV12-5 and TRBJ1-4; TRBD1 might be the D (5 bases). The CDR3 consists of 13 residues. The germline V gene encodes CDR1 LGHNT and CDR2 FRNRAP. Trimming stripped 5 bases from V and 8 bases from J, with 12 bases between. The CDR3 loop reads CASGPDSWEKLFF. Written as DNA, the CDR3 is TGTGCTAGTGGTCCAGACAGTTGGGAAAAACTGTTTTTT.